The TCR beta chain described here comes from a study of T cells in Graves' hyperthyroidism and ophthalmopathy. This clonotype was counted at least ten times. Its target is unknown. Study-level results: Expanded thyroid clonotypes (above 0.001) were mostly also found in blood.

From RNA transcripts, TCR beta CDR3 regions were amplified. In the first-round RT-PCR of the TCR CDR3, the HTBI primer set was used. TCRdb fed the multiplex PCR reads into MiXCR, producing one record per CDR3 protein. Here the sample spans some 570,000 distinct CDR3 sequences, 14% being singletons. Thyroid ultrasound and orbital computed tomography, with clinical symptoms and serum thyroxine and TRAb, informed diagnoses. PBMCs were derived from about 10 ml fresh peripheral blood. Sequencing was carried out using blood. The origin of this receptor is a woman younger than 35 with Graves' ophthalmopathy.

CDR3 coding DNA: TGTGCCAGCAGTTCGACCCGAGGGGGCAGAGGCTACACCTTC. As protein: CASSSTRGGRGYTF. The chain carries TRBV12-3 or TRBV12-4 and TRBJ1-2, with 7 bases matching TRBD1. This CDR3 region has 14 residues. V lost 4 bases, J lost 8 bases, and 10 bases stayed unmatched.